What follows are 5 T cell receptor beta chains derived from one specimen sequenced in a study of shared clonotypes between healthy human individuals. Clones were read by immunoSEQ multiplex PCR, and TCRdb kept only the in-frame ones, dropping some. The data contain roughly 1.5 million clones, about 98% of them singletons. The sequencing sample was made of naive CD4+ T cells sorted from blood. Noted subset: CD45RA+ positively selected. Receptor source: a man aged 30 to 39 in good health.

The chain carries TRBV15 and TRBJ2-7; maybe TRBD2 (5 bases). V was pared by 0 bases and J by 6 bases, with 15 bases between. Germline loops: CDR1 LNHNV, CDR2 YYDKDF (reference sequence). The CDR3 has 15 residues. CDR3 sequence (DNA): TGTGCCACCAGCAGAGATCCAGGAGGAATAGGCGAGCAGTACTTC. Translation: CATSRDPGGIGEQYF. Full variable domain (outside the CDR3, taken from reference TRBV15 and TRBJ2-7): DAMVIQNPRYQVTQFGKPVTLSCSQTLNHNVMYWYQQKSSQAPKLLFHYYDKDFNNEADTPDNFQSRRPNTSFCFLDIRSPGLGDTAMYLCATSRDPGGIGEQYFGPGTRLTVT.

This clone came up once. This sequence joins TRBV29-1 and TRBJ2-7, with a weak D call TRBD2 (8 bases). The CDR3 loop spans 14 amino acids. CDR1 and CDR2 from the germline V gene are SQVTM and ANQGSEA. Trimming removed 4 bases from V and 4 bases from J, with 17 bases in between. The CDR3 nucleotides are TGCAGCGTTGTAGCGGGACAGCGACAATACGAGCAGTACTTC. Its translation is CSVVAGQRQYEQYF.

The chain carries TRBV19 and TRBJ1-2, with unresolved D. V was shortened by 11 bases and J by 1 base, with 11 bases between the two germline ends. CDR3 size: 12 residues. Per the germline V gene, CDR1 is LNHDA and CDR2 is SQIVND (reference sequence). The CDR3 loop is CALGEDNYGYTF. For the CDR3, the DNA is TGTGCCCTCGGAGAAGATAACTATGGCTACACCTTC.

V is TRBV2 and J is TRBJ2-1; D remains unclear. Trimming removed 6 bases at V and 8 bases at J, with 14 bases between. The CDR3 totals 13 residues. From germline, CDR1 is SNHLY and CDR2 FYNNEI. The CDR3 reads CASSSSRSDEQFF. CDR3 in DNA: TGTGCCAGCAGCTCTAGTCGGTCGGATGAGCAGTTCTTC.

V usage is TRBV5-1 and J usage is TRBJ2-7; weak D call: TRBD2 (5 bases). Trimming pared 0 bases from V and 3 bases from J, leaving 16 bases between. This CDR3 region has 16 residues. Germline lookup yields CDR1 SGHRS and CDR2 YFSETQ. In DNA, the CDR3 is TGCGCCAGCAGCTTGGGGGTGGATAAGGGAGACTACGAGCAGTACTTC. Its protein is CASSLGVDKGDYEQYF.